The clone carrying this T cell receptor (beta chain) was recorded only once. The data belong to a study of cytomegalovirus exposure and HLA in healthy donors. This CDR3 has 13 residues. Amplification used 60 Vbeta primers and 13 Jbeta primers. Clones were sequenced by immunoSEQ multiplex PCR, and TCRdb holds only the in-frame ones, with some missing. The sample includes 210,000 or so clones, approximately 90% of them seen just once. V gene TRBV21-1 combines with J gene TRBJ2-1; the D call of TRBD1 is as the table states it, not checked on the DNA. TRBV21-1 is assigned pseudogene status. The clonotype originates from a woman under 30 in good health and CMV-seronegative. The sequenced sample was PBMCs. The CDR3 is CASSRQVRYEQFF. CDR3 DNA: TGTGCCAGCAGCAGACAGGTTAGGTATGAGCAGTTCTTC.